Below are 8 T cell receptor beta chains sequenced from a single sample in a study of T cell clusters in autoimmune cytopenias. Some 39,000 genome equivalents of blood DNA were amplified for TRB. Multiplex touch-down PCR amplified TRB using TRB-A and TRB-B pools in one tube. TCRdb re-called the multiplex PCR reads; every CDR3 protein appears as one record, without DNA. In total, the table holds under 9,000 distinct CDR3 sequences. The sequenced sample consisted of peripheral blood. These receptors were obtained from a human donor with an autoimmune cytopenia or autoimmune hepatitis (not recorded which).

V and J are TRBV27 and TRBJ2-3; the TRBD2 assignment by TCRdb is unverifiable without DNA. In germline, CDR1 is MNHEY, CDR2 SMNVEV (reference sequence). This CDR3 region has 17 residues. CDR3: CASSPAGLTRRTDTQYF.

Frequency places this clonotype as medium-sized. The chain combines TRBV19 with TRBJ1-6; TCRdb reports TRBD1, a call that lacks DNA to check it against. Per germline, CDR1 LNHDA and CDR2 SQIVND (reference sequence). The CDR3 loop spans 15 amino acids. The CDR3: CASSIRGTVASPLHF.

The chain links TRBV6-2 or TRBV6-3 to TRBJ1-3. Germline-derived CDR1 and CDR2 are MNHEY and SVGEGT. The CDR3 is 16 residues long. The CDR3 here is CASSYAGTASGNTIYF.

In terms of frequency, this clonotype is medium-sized. This chain joins TRBV7-6 and TRBJ1-3; TCRdb's D gene call, TRBD1, goes unchecked for lack of DNA. CDR3 length: 17 amino acids. Looked up from germline, CDR1 is SGHVS and CDR2 is FNYEAQ. CDR3 in amino acids: CASSLRTGISPGNTIYF.

Frequency places this clonotype as medium-sized (0.01 to 0.1%). The chain joins TRBV18 to TRBJ2-1; TCRdb indicates TRBD1, and absent DNA this call remains unverified. The CDR3 is 15 residues long. From germline, CDR1 is KGHSH and CDR2 LQKENI. CDR3 in amino acids: CASSPSLGGYNEQFF.

This clonotype is called medium-sized based on its frequency. The chain combines TRBV19 with TRBJ1-2; checking the TCRdb D call of TRBD1 is not possible without DNA. The germline gives CDR1 LNHDA, CDR2 SQIVND (reference sequence). This CDR3 comprises 15 residues. CDR3 protein: CASSNPGVIHYGYTF.

This clonotype ranks as medium-sized in terms of frequency. The chain's CDR3 is CASSPDFGAGLEKLFF. This chain connects TRBV18 to TRBJ1-4; TCRdb returns TRBD1, unconfirmable since there is no DNA. This CDR3 region has 16 residues. Per the germline V gene, CDR1 is KGHSH and CDR2 is LQKENI.

This clonotype shows up as medium-sized (0.01 to 0.1%) by frequency. This rearrangement joins TRBV29-1 to TRBJ1-2; TCRdb calls TRBD1, which cannot be checked without DNA. The germline gives CDR1 SQVTM, CDR2 ANQGSEA. The CDR3 loop spans 13 amino acids. This CDR3 reads CSVDRRGTYGYTF.